This note documents a single T cell receptor beta chain sequence. Its target is unknown. The Oncomine TCR Beta short-read assay was what sequenced the DNA obtained from cultured CD4+ T cells. TCRdb used MiXCR to reprocess the PCR reads, holding one entry per CDR3 protein. The sample includes about 26,000 distinct CDR3 sequences, less than 60% of them seen just once. This sample is part of a study of vaccination and CD4 T cells after COVID-19. Study results and limitations: Spike mono-reactivity was found in 304 of 307 vaccine-specific clones from convalescent patients.

Treatment indicated: roughly ten-day PBMC culture with coronavirus spike peptide pools or control peptides (ViraFEST assay). V was pared by 0 bases and J by 14 bases, with 16 bases between. CDR3 length: 13 residues. This chain uses TRBV12-3 or TRBV12-4 with TRBJ1-1; no definite D call. The sample here was CD4+ T cells from blood, cultured in vitro, taken before SARS-CoV-2 vaccination. This TCR derives from a human donor who received a COVID-19 vaccine. The DNA for the CDR3 is TGTGCCAGCAGTTTAGCGAGGCTCCTCCCAGGCTTCTTT. It is translated as CASSLARLLPGFF.